This passage covers 19 T cell receptor beta chains from one sample sequenced in a study of T cell repertoires in cytomegalovirus infection (dated by TCRdb to the late 2010s). Instrument on record: Illumina HiSeq 1500. TCRdb trimmed public reads at Q25 via fastp, called clones via MiXCR and kept in-frame beta chains. Records with the same CDR3 protein are collapsed into one entry carrying the most frequent genes and DNA. A total of about 740,000 distinct CDR3 sequences appear in this sample, 35% to 45% of them only once. The ten largest clonotypes hold around 2.8% of the sample. Material for sequencing was PBMCs. Source of these receptors: a human donor in good health (CMV status not recorded). Some clones in this sample may be carry-over from other donors' samples.

This clonotype has a handful of counts. V and J are TRBV29-1 and TRBJ1-1; no clear D. Trimming took off 5 bases at V and 4 bases at J, with 8 bases between the two ends. The germline V gene encodes CDR1 SQVTM and CDR2 ANQGSEA. This CDR3 has 11 amino acids. The CDR3 loop is CSVPGRTEAFF. Here the CDR3 DNA reads TGCAGCGTTCCCGGACGCACTGAAGCTTTCTTT.

This clonotype was picked up a small number of times. This rearrangement joins TRBV5-6 to TRBJ2-7; either TRBD1 or TRBD2 may supply D (6 bases each). The CDR3 runs to 14 residues. The germline V gene has CDR1 SGHDT and CDR2 YYEEEE. V shed 1 base and J shed 7 bases, with 15 bases lying between them. The DNA of the CDR3 is TGTGCCAGCAGCTTGTGGGGGGCTACGAGGGAGCAGTACTTC. Amino acid sequence: CASSLWGATREQYF.

This clonotype was recorded a few times. V gene TRBV6-2 or TRBV6-3 combines with J gene TRBJ1-5, with 7 bases fitting TRBD1. Germline CDR1 MNHEY, CDR2 SVGEGT. V was clipped by 8 bases and J by 3 bases; unmatched bases: 10. CDR3 size: 15 residues. The CDR3 nucleotides are TGTGCCAGCCGACGGGGACAGTCTTTCAATCAGCCCCAGCATTTT. This sequence encodes CASRRGQSFNQPQHF.

This clonotype was detected a few times. V is TRBV7-3 and J is TRBJ1-1; 7 positions agree with TRBD1. The V and J ends lost 5 bases and 0 bases, in that order; junction bases with no gene match: 9. The CDR3 spans 16 residues. Germline loops: CDR1 SGHTA, CDR2 FQGTGA. The CDR3: CASSPRGTAMNTEAFF. The CDR3 bases are TGTGCCAGCAGCCCTAGGGGGACAGCAATGAACACTGAAGCTTTCTTT. Together with reference TRBV7-3 and TRBJ1-1, the CDR3 gives the full variable domain: GAGVSQTPSNKVTEKGKYVELRCDPISGHTALYWYRQSLGQGPEFLIYFQGTGAADDSGLPNDRFFAVRPEGSVSTLKIQRTERGDSAVYLCASSPRGTAMNTEAFFGQGTRLTVV.

V usage is TRBV28 and J usage is TRBJ2-2; 8 bases agree with TRBD2. There are 15 residues in the CDR3. With 6 bases clipped from V and 2 bases from J, the junction kept 5 bases outside the gene matches. Per the germline V gene, CDR1 is MDHEN and CDR2 is SYDVKM. CDR3 sequence: CASRLAELNTGELFF. CDR3 nucleotide sequence: TGTGCCAGCAGACTAGCGGAGCTAAACACCGGGGAGCTGTTTTTT.

The chain links TRBV28 to TRBJ2-5; 7 bases line up with TRBD1. This CDR3 comprises 13 residues. Germline V gene sequence: CDR1 MDHEN, CDR2 SYDVKM. Losses at the gene ends were 10 bases for V and 6 bases for J; bases not matched to a gene: 11. The DNA of the CDR3 is TGTGCCAACAGGCCCGACAGGGAAAAGACCCAGTACTTC. Translated: CANRPDREKTQYF.

This sequence joins TRBV19 and TRBJ2-3, with D possibly TRBD1 on 6 matching bases. Trimming shortened V by 2 bases and J by 4 bases, and 10 bases separated the two germline ends. The length of the CDR3 is 14 residues. Germline V gene sequence: CDR1 LNHDA, CDR2 SQIVND (reference sequence). CDR3: CASSILPGADTQYF. The CDR3 DNA follows: TGTGCCAGTAGTATACTACCAGGGGCAGATACGCAGTATTTT. Full variable domain (remainder filled in from reference TRBV19 and TRBJ2-3): DGGITQSPKYLFRKEGQNVTLSCEQNLNHDAMYWYRQDPGQGLRLIYYSQIVNDFQKGDIAEGYSVSREKKESFPLTVTSAQKNPTAFYLCASSILPGADTQYFGPGTRLTVL.

With regard to this clonotype: A junction end diverges from the germline sequence, so it may reflect a read error. The chain joins TRBV6-6 to TRBJ2-1, with 7 positions matching TRBD1. CDR1 is MNHNY, CDR2 SVGAGI, per germline (reference sequence). The CDR3 totals 18 residues. CDR3 protein: CASGGQKGGVGSYHRAEF. CDR3 nucleotide sequence: TGTGCCAGCGGGGGACAGAAGGGCGGAGTGGGTAGCTATCATCGGGCCGAATTC.

The J gene is TRBJ1-1, the V gene TRBV20-1; unclear D gene. This CDR3 is built from 14 residues. The germline CDR1 and CDR2 sequences are DFQATT and SNEGSKA (reference sequence). Trimming stripped 2 bases from V and 0 bases from J, with 10 bases between. CDR3 DNA: TGCAGTGCTAGAAAACCGTCGGTGAACACTGAAGCTTTCTTT. It translates to CSARKPSVNTEAFF.

The rearrangement links TRBV4-1 to TRBJ1-1; D unresolved. Trimming shortened V by 5 bases and J by 7 bases, and 14 bases separated the two germline ends. The length of the CDR3 is 13 residues. The germline V gene encodes CDR1 MGHRA and CDR2 YSYEKL. Here the CDR3 DNA reads TGCGCCAGCAGCACGACAACAAAAGTTGAAGCTTTCTTT. It specifies CASSTTTKVEAFF.

In this sample, this clonotype turned up a few times. The V call is TRBV6-2 or TRBV6-3, the J call TRBJ1-2; D is unresolved. Germline V gene lookup returns CDR1 MNHEY and CDR2 SVGEGT. This CDR3 is 16 amino acids long. Trimming pared 2 bases from V and 0 bases from J, leaving 13 bases between. Here the CDR3 reads CASSYQRTEPNYGYTF. As DNA, the CDR3 is TGTGCCAGCAGTTACCAGAGGACGGAACCTAACTATGGCTACACCTTC.

The chain joins TRBV19 to TRBJ1-2; D possibly corresponds to TRBD1 (5 bases). Between the trimmed V and J ends, which lost 2 bases and 3 bases, there was a span of 16 bases. The CDR3 spans 16 residues. In germline, CDR1 is LNHDA, CDR2 SQIVND (reference sequence). Here the CDR3 reads CASSINRSGRHYGYTF. The DNA for the CDR3 is TGTGCCAGTAGTATAAATCGGTCAGGGAGGCACTATGGCTACACCTTC.

The V and J genes are TRBV5-1 and TRBJ1-6, with D perhaps TRBD1 (5 bases). The CDR3 extends over 13 amino acids. The V end was cut by 5 bases, the J end by 10 bases, with 13 bases between. CDR1 is SGHRS and CDR2 is YFSETQ in the germline V gene. CDR3 amino acids: CASRGGSGSPLHF. The CDR3 DNA reads as TGCGCCAGCAGGGGGGGAAGTGGCTCACCCCTCCACTTT.

The chain combines TRBV6-6 with TRBJ2-1, with 12 positions matching TRBD2. The CDR3 consists of 16 residues. In germline, CDR1 is MNHNY, CDR2 SVGAGI (reference sequence). Trimming took 4 bases from V and 6 from J; bases not matched to a gene: 7. The CDR3 bases are TGTGCCAGCAGTTTCAAGACTAGCGGGAGACTCAATGAGCAGTTCTTC. Its translation: CASSFKTSGRLNEQFF.

The sample holds a few counts of this clonotype. The chain combines TRBV7-9 with TRBJ1-2; no clear D gene. CDR3 length equals 14 residues. With 2 bases removed from V and 6 bases from J, the gap between germline ends came to 13 bases. CDR1 and CDR2 from the germline V gene are SEHNR and FQNEAQ (reference sequence). As DNA, the CDR3 is TGTGCCAGCAGCTTACACAGTAAGGAAAATGGCTACACCTTC. Translated: CASSLHSKENGYTF.

The table lists this clonotype with a few counts. The chain couples TRBV6-6 to TRBJ1-1; perhaps TRBD1 as D (5 bases). V was cut by 0 bases and J by 5 bases, with 7 bases left in between. CDR1 is MNHNY, CDR2 SVGAGI, per germline (reference sequence). The CDR3 is 13 amino acids. The CDR3 nucleotides are TGTGCCAGCAGTTACTCGGACATGACTGAAGCTTTCTTT. Protein product: CASSYSDMTEAFF.

This clonotype occurred many times. This chain connects TRBV27 to TRBJ1-2, with a possible D match to TRBD1 (6 bases). Per the germline V gene, CDR1 is MNHEY and CDR2 is SMNVEV (reference sequence). This CDR3 is built from 16 residues. Between the trimmed V and J ends, which lost 0 bases and 8 bases, there was a span of 19 bases. CDR3 DNA: TGTGCCAGCAGTTTATCCCAGGAAACAGGGCCCCGAGGCTACACCTTC. This gives the protein CASSLSQETGPRGYTF.

This clonotype was observed at least ten times. The chain combines TRBV7-9 with TRBJ1-4; possibly TRBD1 for D (5 bases). This CDR3 comprises 16 residues. Germline CDR1 is SEHNR and CDR2 is FQNEAQ (reference sequence). Trimming pared 2 bases from V and 3 bases from J, leaving 13 bases between. The chain's CDR3 is CASSLKWQGPNEKLFF. As DNA, the CDR3 is TGTGCCAGCAGCTTAAAGTGGCAGGGCCCTAATGAAAAACTGTTTTTT.

The chain combines TRBV3-1 with TRBJ1-1, with a tentative D call TRBD1 (5 bases). CDR3 length: 15 amino acids. Trimming removed 0 bases from V and 4 bases from J, with 12 bases in between. Germline loops: CDR1 LGHDT, CDR2 YNNKEL (reference sequence). CDR3 nucleotide sequence: TGTGCCAGCAGCCAAGAAACAGGATGGGGCACTGAAGCTTTCTTT. Its translation is CASSQETGWGTEAFF.